This T cell receptor beta chain was recovered during a study of CD8 T cells in ankylosing spondylitis. Study conclusions and caveats: Disease-linked clones were found to be CD8+ and relatively rare in peripheral blood.

Germline CDR1 is SEHNR and CDR2 is FQNEAQ (reference sequence). V gave up 5 bases and J gave up 2 bases, with 10 bases separating them. This CDR3 spans 13 amino acids. The sample holds a few counts of this clonotype. Antigen: not known. TCRdb used MiXCR to reprocess the 5' RACE reads, holding one entry per CDR3 protein. Altogether hundreds of thousands of distinct CDR3 sequences are present, around 19% being singletons, with the ten largest covering about 8.2%. This sequence joins TRBV7-9 and TRBJ2-7; the D gene is possibly TRBD1 (5 bases). The source is a male donor with ankylosing spondylitis or in good health (not recorded which). Sequenced material: blood, either unsorted or a sorted T cell fraction (not recorded which). The CDR3 region is CASSGRETYEQYV. CDR3 coding DNA: TGTGCCAGCAGCGGCAGGGAAACCTACGAGCAGTACGTC.